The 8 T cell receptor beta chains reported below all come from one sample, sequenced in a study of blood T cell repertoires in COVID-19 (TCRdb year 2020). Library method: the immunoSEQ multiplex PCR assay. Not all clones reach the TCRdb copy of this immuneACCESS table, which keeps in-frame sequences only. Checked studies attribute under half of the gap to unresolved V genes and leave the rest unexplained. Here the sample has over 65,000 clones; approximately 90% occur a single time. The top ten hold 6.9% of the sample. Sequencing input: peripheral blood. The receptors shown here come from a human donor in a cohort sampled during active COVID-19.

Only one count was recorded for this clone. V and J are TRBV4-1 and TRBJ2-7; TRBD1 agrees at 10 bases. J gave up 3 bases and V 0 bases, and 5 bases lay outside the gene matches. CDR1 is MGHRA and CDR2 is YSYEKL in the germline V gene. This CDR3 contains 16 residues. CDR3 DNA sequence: TGCGCCAGCAGCCAAGATCATTGGGACAGGGGCTACGAGCAGTACTTC. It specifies CASSQDHWDRGYEQYF.

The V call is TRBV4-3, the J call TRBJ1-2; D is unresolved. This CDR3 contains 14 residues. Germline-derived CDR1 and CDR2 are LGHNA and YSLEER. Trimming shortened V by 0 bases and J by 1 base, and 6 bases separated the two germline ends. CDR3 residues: CASSQETDNYGYTF. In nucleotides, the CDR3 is TGCGCCAGCAGCCAAGAAACAGATAACTATGGCTACACCTTC.

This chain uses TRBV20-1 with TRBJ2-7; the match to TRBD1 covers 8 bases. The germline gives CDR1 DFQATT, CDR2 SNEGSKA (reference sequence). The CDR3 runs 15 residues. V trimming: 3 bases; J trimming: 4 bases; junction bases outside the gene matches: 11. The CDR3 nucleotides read TGCAGTGCTAGTCCAAGGACAGGGTTTTGGTACGAGCAGTACTTC. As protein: CSASPRTGFWYEQYF.

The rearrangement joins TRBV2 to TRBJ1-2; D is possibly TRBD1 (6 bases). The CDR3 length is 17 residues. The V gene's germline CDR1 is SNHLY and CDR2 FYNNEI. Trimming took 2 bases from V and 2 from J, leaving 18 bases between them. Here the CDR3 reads CASSETGILRSNYGYTF. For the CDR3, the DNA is TGTGCCAGCAGTGAAACAGGGATACTAAGGTCGAACTATGGCTACACCTTC.

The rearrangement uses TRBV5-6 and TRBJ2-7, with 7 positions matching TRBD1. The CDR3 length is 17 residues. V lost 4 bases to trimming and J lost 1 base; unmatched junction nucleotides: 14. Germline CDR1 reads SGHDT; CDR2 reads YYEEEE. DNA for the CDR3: TGTGCCAGCAGCCTCAAAATCGACAGGGCCACATCCTACGAGCAGTACTTC. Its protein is CASSLKIDRATSYEQYF.

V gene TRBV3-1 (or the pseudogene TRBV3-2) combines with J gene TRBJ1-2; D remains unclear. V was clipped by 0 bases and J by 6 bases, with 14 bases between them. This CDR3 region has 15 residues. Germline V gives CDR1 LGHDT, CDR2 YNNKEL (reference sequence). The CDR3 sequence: CASSQDSRPRDGYTF. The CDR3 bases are TGTGCCAGCAGCCAAGATAGTCGGCCGCGGGATGGCTACACCTTC.

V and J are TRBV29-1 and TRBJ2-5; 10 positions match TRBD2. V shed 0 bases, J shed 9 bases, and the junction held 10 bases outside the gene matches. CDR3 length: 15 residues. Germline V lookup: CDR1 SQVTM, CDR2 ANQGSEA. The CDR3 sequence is CSVEDLTLSGGAQYF. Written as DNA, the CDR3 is TGCAGCGTTGAAGATCTGACCTTGAGCGGGGGGGCCCAGTACTTC.

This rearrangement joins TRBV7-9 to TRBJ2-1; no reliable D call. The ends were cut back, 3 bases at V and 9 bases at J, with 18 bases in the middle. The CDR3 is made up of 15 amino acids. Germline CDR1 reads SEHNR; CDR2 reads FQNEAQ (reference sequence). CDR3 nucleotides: TGTGCCAGCAGCTTTTCGGCCATACTCCGCGGTGAGCAGTTCTTC. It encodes CASSFSAILRGEQFF.